This note documents a single T cell receptor beta chain sequence. Its antigen is undetermined. Sequencing was performed with immunoSEQ multiplex PCR; in TCRdb, only in-frame clones are kept and a portion is missing. The table shows about 130,000 clones, with 70% to 90% occurring only once. The data were taken from a study of T cell responses to AZD1222 COVID-19 vaccine. Study-wide findings and caveats: White British donors predominated, females outnumbered males, and clonal diversity was possibly underestimated.

Between the trimmed V and J ends, which lost 3 bases and 4 bases, there was a span of 9 bases. Germline-derived CDR1 and CDR2 are MNHEY and SVGEGT. CDR3 length: 13 residues. The chain joins TRBV6-2 or TRBV6-3 to TRBJ1-1; D possibly corresponds to TRBD1 (5 bases). The input for sequencing was peripheral blood, taken on day 0 of AZD1222 vaccination. The TCR sequence derives from an adult in good health. The CDR3 reads CASSYGGGTEAFF. The CDR3 nucleotides are TGTGCCAGCAGTTATGGGGGGGGCACTGAAGCTTTCTTT.